These 27 T cell receptor beta chains originate from one sample sequenced in a study of shared T cell receptors in the human thymus. Generated by immunoSEQ multiplex PCR, the TCRdb table keeps only in-frame clones and is missing some. The sample consists of 650,000 to 950,000 clones, approximately 85% of them appearing once. The same data also went into a second study, on human thymus T cells.

Specimen: thymocytes. These receptors all stem from a girl in the first two years of life with a congenital heart defect.

The V and J genes are TRBV7-8 and TRBJ2-7, with 10 bases fitting TRBD1. The germline CDR1 and CDR2 sequences are SGHVS and FQNEAQ. CDR3 length: 16 amino acids. Losses at the gene ends were 2 bases for V and 3 bases for J; bases not matched to a gene: 7. The CDR3 reads CASSLLARDRGYEQYF. In nucleotides, the CDR3 is TGTGCCAGCAGCTTACTCGCCCGGGACAGGGGCTACGAGCAGTACTTC.

This clone was recorded only once. The J gene is TRBJ2-7, the V gene TRBV11-2, with TRBD2 as a possible D gene (5 bases). Germline assignment: CDR1 SGHAT and CDR2 FQNNGV. The ends were cut back, 5 bases at V and 1 base at J, with 18 bases in the middle. This CDR3 contains 16 residues. The CDR3, as DNA: TGTGCCAGCAGCCCCCTGGACTCCCGAGCATCCTACGAGCAGTACTTC. It codes for CASSPLDSRASYEQYF. Full variable domain (remainder filled in from reference TRBV11-2 and TRBJ2-7): EAGVAQSPRYKIIEKRQSVAFWCNPISGHATLYWYQQILGQGPKLLIQFQNNGVVDDSQLPKDRFSAERLKGVDSTLKIQPAKLEDSAVYLCASSPLDSRASYEQYFGPGTRLTVT.

The chain uses TRBV19 and TRBJ2-1, with D maybe TRBD2 (6 bases). This CDR3 has 17 amino acids. Trimming took 0 bases from V and 2 from J, leaving 14 bases between them. Germline V lookup: CDR1 LNHDA, CDR2 SQIVND (reference sequence). The CDR3 nucleotides read TGTGCCAGTAGTATAGACGACCTGACTAGAGCCTACAATGAGCAGTTCTTC. It yields the protein CASSIDDLTRAYNEQFF.

This clone has just a few counts. The V call is TRBV5-1, the J call TRBJ1-2; the match to TRBD1 covers 8 bases. The CDR3 has 15 amino acids. CDR1 SGHRS and CDR2 YFSETQ come from the germline V gene. Germline trimming cut 0 bases from V and 6 bases from J; bases unmatched to any gene: 7. CDR3 in amino acids: CASSLAMDREHGYTF. The CDR3 nucleotides read TGCGCCAGCAGCTTGGCCATGGACAGGGAGCATGGCTACACCTTC.

This chain connects TRBV6-1 to TRBJ2-7, with D perhaps matching TRBD1 (5 bases). The CDR3 sequence is 14 residues long. The ends were cut back, 2 bases at V and 1 base at J, with 9 bases in the middle. In germline, CDR1 is MNHNS, CDR2 SASEGT. CDR3 bases: TGTGCCAGCAGTGAAATTTCAGGGTCCTACGAGCAGTACTTC. It encodes CASSEISGSYEQYF.

The chain recombines TRBV6-5 with TRBJ1-4; no clear D. Germline loops: CDR1 MNHEY, CDR2 SVGAGI. The CDR3 runs 12 residues. Deletions cut 7 bases from V and 5 bases from J, with 8 bases between. CDR3 nucleotide sequence: TGTGCCAGCATGACCGGGAATGAAAAACTGTTTTTT. Translation gives CASMTGNEKLFF.

The V call is TRBV6-5, the J call TRBJ1-5, with TRBD1 as a possible D gene (5 bases). With 1 base removed from V and 7 bases from J, the gap between germline ends came to 11 bases. CDR3 length: 14 amino acids. Germline CDR1 is MNHEY and CDR2 is SVGAGI. In nucleotides, the CDR3 is TGTGCCAGCAGTTACTTCCAGGGTGAGCAGCCCCAGCATTTT. Translated, it gives CASSYFQGEQPQHF.

This clone was seen a single time. The DNA of the CDR3 is TGTGCCAGCAGCTTAGCGGACAGGCTCGGGGAGACCCAGTACTTC. It codes for CASSLADRLGETQYF. The chain has TRBV7-6 and TRBJ2-5, with 7 nucleotides matching TRBD1. The germline gives CDR1 SGHVS, CDR2 FNYEAQ. The CDR3 totals 15 residues. With 0 bases clipped from V and 5 bases from J, the junction kept 6 bases outside the gene matches.

J is TRBJ1-2 and V is TRBV7-9; D is ambiguous. The V gene lost 1 base and the J gene lost 2 bases, with 8 bases spanning the gap. This CDR3 spans 14 amino acids. From germline, CDR1 is SEHNR and CDR2 FQNEAQ (reference sequence). The CDR3 region is CASSLGPENYGYTF. The CDR3 coding sequence is TGTGCCAGCAGCTTAGGCCCAGAAAACTATGGCTACACCTTC. Combining the CDR3 with reference TRBV7-9 and TRBJ1-2 gives the whole variable domain DTGVSQNPRHKITKRGQNVTFRCDPISEHNRLYWYRQTLGQGPEFLTYFQNEAQLEKSRLLSDRFSAERPKGSFSTLEIQRTEQGDSAMYLCASSLGPENYGYTFGSGTRLTVV.

The chain links TRBV28 to TRBJ1-1; 8 nucleotides match TRBD1. V lost 6 bases, J lost 5 bases, and 8 bases stayed unmatched. The CDR3 is 14 residues long. Germline-derived CDR1 and CDR2 are MDHEN and SYDVKM. The CDR3, as DNA: TGTGCCAGCAGCCGAGGACAGGGAACGACTGAAGCTTTCTTT. Its protein is CASSRGQGTTEAFF.

J is TRBJ1-2 and V is TRBV6-6, with 9 bases identical to TRBD1. Germline V gene sequence: CDR1 MNHNY, CDR2 SVGAGI (reference sequence). The CDR3 length is 14 residues. V trimming: 2 bases; J trimming: 14 bases; junction bases outside the gene matches: 12. The CDR3 loop is CASSYTRSDRGFTF. The CDR3 coding sequence is TGTGCCAGCAGTTACACAAGGAGTGACAGGGGGTTTACCTTC.

This clone was counted a single time. This chain connects TRBV6-5 to TRBJ2-3; TRBD2 matches at 12 bases. Looked up from germline, CDR1 is MNHEY and CDR2 is SVGAGI. After removal of 5 bases from V and 8 bases from J, the junction contained 2 bases not matched to a gene. This CDR3 has 13 amino acids. CDR3 protein: CASSRTSGVTQYF. CDR3 coding DNA: TGTGCCAGCAGTAGGACTAGCGGGGTTACGCAGTATTTT.

A single count supports this clone. The DNA for the CDR3 is TGTGCCACCAGCAGAGCCGACAGGGCTGAAAAACTGTTTTTT. Residues: CATSRADRAEKLFF. The rearrangement uses TRBV15 and TRBJ1-4, with TRBD1 identical over 7 bases. After removal of 1 base from V and 7 bases from J, the junction contained 3 bases not matched to a gene. The germline CDR1 and CDR2 sequences are LNHNV and YYDKDF (reference sequence). This CDR3 has 14 amino acids.

There are a few counts of this clone. The rearrangement links TRBV6-5 to TRBJ1-5; D possibly corresponds to TRBD1 (5 bases). From germline, CDR1 is MNHEY and CDR2 SVGAGI. This CDR3 region has 15 residues. V was cut by 2 bases and J by 0 bases, with 8 bases left in between. This chain's CDR3 is CASSYRQYSNQPQHF. CDR3 coding DNA: TGTGCCAGCAGTTACAGACAGTATAGCAATCAGCCCCAGCATTTT.

This chain links TRBV6-1 with TRBJ1-4; 7 nucleotides line up with TRBD1. The trim removed 3 bases at V and 8 bases at J, leaving 9 bases unmatched. Germline V gives CDR1 MNHNS, CDR2 SASEGT. CDR3 length: 15 residues. DNA for the CDR3: TGTGCCAGCAGTGATAGAGGGGGCTCTTTGGAAAAACTGTTTTTT. Translating it yields CASSDRGGSLEKLFF.

This clone was counted a single time. The genes are TRBV27 and TRBJ2-1; 9 nucleotides agree with TRBD2. The CDR3 extends over 17 amino acids. The junction had 13 bases not matched to a gene; V was cut back by 4 bases and J by 6 bases. The germline gives CDR1 MNHEY, CDR2 SMNVEV (reference sequence). The CDR3 DNA follows: TGTGCCAGCAGTTCGGGCAGCGGGGGGCCACGAGCCAATGAGCAGTTCTTC. Residues: CASSSGSGGPRANEQFF.

The gene calls are TRBV7-9 and TRBJ1-2; TRBD1 matches at 8 bases. From germline, CDR1 is SEHNR and CDR2 FQNEAQ (reference sequence). J was trimmed by 4 bases and V by 1 base; bases with no gene match: 5. CDR3 length: 15 amino acids. The CDR3 DNA follows: TGTGCCAGCAGCTTAGAGGGACAGGCTATCTATGGCTACACCTTC. Amino acids: CASSLEGQAIYGYTF. The complete variable domain, with remaining parts taken from reference TRBV7-9 and TRBJ1-2, reads DTGVSQNPRHKITKRGQNVTFRCDPISEHNRLYWYRQTLGQGPEFLTYFQNEAQLEKSRLLSDRFSAERPKGSFSTLEIQRTEQGDSAMYLCASSLEGQAIYGYTFGSGTRLTVV.

The rearrangement joins TRBV5-1 to TRBJ2-5; TRBD2 agrees at 13 bases. The CDR3 consists of 16 residues. Looked up from germline, CDR1 is SGHRS and CDR2 is YFSETQ. Unmatched junction bases numbered 7, after V lost 3 bases and J lost 5 bases. The CDR3 spells CASSWREGLAGETQYF. The CDR3 nucleotides read TGCGCCAGCAGCTGGCGGGAGGGACTAGCGGGGGAGACCCAGTACTTC.

The J gene is TRBJ1-1, the V gene TRBV5-1, with D possibly TRBD1 on 5 matching bases. V lost 0 bases, J lost 4 bases, and 16 bases lay in between. The CDR3 has 16 residues. From germline, CDR1 is SGHRS and CDR2 YFSETQ. The CDR3, as DNA: TGCGCCAGCAGCTTGGATCCGGACAAGACGAGCACTGAAGCTTTCTTT. This encodes CASSLDPDKTSTEAFF.

This clone was observed a few times. This chain connects TRBV4-1 to TRBJ2-2; D unclear. V was clipped by 1 base and J by 7 bases, with 7 bases between them. The CDR3 is 13 residues long. CDR1 and CDR2 from the germline V gene are MGHRA and YSYEKL. CDR3 sequence: CASSQGSGGELFF. The CDR3 bases are TGCGCCAGCAGCCAAGGGTCAGGCGGGGAGCTGTTTTTT.

The genes are TRBV5-1 and TRBJ1-1; D is unclear. CDR1 is SGHRS, CDR2 YFSETQ, per germline. The CDR3 runs 15 residues. Trimming pared 0 bases from V and 0 bases from J, leaving 9 bases between. DNA of the CDR3: TGCGCCAGCAGCTTGGGTGAGGATATGAACACTGAAGCTTTCTTT. It is translated as CASSLGEDMNTEAFF.

The V and J genes are TRBV11-2 and TRBJ1-4, with D perhaps matching TRBD1 (6 bases). This CDR3 spans 15 amino acids. Trimming left V 5 bases short and J 8 bases short, with 18 bases between. CDR1 is SGHAT, CDR2 FQNNGV, per germline. The CDR3 sequence: CASSTQQGRDEKLFF. CDR3 sequence (DNA): TGTGCCAGCAGCACTCAACAGGGCCGAGACGAAAAACTGTTTTTT.

This chain connects TRBV7-7 to TRBJ2-5; the D gene is possibly TRBD2 (7 bases). The CDR3 covers 14 residues. Germline values: CDR1 SSHAT, CDR2 FNYEAQ (reference sequence). V gave up 5 bases and J gave up 5 bases, with 15 bases separating them. In nucleotides, the CDR3 is TGTGCCAGCAGCGCTAGGGGGGGGTATGAGACCCAGTACTTC. Translation gives CASSARGGYETQYF.

The chain is built from TRBV7-3 and TRBJ1-1; 8 bases fit TRBD1. With 10 bases clipped from V and 3 bases from J, the junction kept 7 bases outside the gene matches. This CDR3 spans 13 amino acids. Germline V gives CDR1 SGHTA, CDR2 FQGTGA. The CDR3 loop reads CATGQGGDTEAFF. The CDR3 DNA sequence: TGTGCCACCGGACAGGGTGGCGACACTGAAGCTTTCTTT.

There are a few counts of this clone. The chain links TRBV28 to TRBJ1-5; no reliable D call. The CDR3 extends over 17 amino acids. The ends were cut back, 6 bases at V and 0 bases at J, with 18 bases in the middle. CDR1 and CDR2 from the germline V gene are MDHEN and SYDVKM. CDR3: CASSFPLGLPSNQPQHF. DNA for the CDR3: TGTGCCAGCAGCTTCCCCCTCGGACTGCCTAGCAATCAGCCCCAGCATTTT.

The chain is built from TRBV7-2 and TRBJ2-7; D perhaps matches TRBD2 (6 bases). Germline values: CDR1 SGHTA, CDR2 FQGNSA. V shed 1 base and J shed 3 bases, with 13 bases lying between them. The CDR3 extends over 15 amino acids. CDR3 nucleotide sequence: TGTGCCAGCAGCTTAGGTAGAGGGAGGAACTACGAGCAGTACTTC. Translating it yields CASSLGRGRNYEQYF.

The genes are TRBV4-1 and TRBJ1-2, with D possibly matching TRBD1 (6 bases). The germline V and J ends were trimmed by 0 bases and 5 bases, with 19 bases remaining between them. Germline V gene data show CDR1 as MGHRA and CDR2 as YSYEKL. The CDR3 runs to 17 residues. CDR3 nucleotides: TGCGCCAGCAGCCAAGAGGGCAGACCCCAGGGGAATTATGGCTACACCTTC. Its protein is CASSQEGRPQGNYGYTF.